The source of this TCR beta chain is a study of T cell repertoires in cytomegalovirus infection. TCRdb reprocessed the reads via MiXCR and lists one record per CDR3 protein. The repertoire holds roughly 310,000 distinct CDR3 sequences, roughly 29% seen once, with around 20% in the top ten. Note on this clonotype: Its antigen is not known.

The source material was cultured PBMCs, sampled from culture after CMV antigen stimulation. The sequence was obtained from a human donor in good health (CMV status not recorded). Some clones in this sample may be carry-over from other donors' samples.

The CDR3 loop reads CASSKTANTEAFF. CDR3 bases: TGTGCCAGCAGTAAGACAGCGAACACTGAAGCTTTCTTT. The chain links TRBV2 to TRBJ1-1; D is perhaps TRBD1 (5 bases). The CDR3 loop spans 13 amino acids. Trimming shortened V by 5 bases and J by 1 base, and 8 bases separated the two germline ends. Germline V gene data show CDR1 as SNHLY and CDR2 as FYNNEI.